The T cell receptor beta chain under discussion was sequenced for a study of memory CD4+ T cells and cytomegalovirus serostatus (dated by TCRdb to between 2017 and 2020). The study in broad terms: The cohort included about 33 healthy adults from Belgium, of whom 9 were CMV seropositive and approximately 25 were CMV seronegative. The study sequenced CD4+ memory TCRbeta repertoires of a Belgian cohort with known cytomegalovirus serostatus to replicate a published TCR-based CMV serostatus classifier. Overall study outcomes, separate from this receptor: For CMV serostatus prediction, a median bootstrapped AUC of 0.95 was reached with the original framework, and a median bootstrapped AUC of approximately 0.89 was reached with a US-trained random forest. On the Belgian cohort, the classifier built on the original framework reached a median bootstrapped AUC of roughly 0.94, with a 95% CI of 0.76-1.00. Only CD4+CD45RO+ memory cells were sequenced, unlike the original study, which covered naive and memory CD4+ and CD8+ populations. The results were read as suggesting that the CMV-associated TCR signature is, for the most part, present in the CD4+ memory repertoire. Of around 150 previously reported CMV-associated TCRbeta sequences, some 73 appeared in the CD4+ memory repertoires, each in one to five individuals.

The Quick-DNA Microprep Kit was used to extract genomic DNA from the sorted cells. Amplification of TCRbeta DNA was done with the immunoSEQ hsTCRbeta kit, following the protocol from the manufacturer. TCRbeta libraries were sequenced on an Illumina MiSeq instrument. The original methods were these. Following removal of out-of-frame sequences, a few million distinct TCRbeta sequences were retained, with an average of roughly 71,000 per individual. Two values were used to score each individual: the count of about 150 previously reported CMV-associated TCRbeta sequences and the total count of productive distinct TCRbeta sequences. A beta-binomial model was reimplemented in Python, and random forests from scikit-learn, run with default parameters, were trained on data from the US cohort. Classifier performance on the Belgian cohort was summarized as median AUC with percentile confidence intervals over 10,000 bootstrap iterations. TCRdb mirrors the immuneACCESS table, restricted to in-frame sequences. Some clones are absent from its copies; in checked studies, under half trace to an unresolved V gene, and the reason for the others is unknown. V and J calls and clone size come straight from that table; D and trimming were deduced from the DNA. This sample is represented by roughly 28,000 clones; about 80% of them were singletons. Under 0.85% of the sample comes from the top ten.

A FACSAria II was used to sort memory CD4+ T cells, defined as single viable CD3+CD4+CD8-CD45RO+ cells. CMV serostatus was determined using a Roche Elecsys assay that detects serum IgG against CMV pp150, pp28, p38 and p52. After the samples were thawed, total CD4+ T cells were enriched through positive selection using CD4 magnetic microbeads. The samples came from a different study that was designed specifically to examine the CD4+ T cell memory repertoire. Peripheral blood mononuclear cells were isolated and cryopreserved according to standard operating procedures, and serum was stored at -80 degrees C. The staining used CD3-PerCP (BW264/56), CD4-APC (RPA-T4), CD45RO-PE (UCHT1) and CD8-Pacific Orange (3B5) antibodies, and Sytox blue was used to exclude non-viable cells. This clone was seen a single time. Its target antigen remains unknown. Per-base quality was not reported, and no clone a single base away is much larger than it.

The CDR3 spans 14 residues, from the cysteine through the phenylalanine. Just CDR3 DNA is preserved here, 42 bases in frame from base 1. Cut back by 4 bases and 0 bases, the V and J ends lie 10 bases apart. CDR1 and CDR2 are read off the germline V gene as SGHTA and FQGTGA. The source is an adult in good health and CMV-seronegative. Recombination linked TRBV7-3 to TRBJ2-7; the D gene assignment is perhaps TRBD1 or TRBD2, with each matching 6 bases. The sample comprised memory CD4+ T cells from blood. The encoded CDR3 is CASSSGGSSYEQYF. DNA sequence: TGTGCCAGCAGCTCCGGGGGCAGCTCCTACGAGCAGTACTTC. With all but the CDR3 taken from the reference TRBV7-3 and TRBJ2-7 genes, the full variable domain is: GAGVSQTPSNKVTEKGKYVELRCDPISGHTALYWYRQSLGQGPEFLIYFQGTGAADDSGLPNDRFFAVRPEGSVSTLKIQRTERGDSAVYLCASSSGGSSYEQYFGPGTRLTVT.